This T cell receptor (beta chain) was sequenced for a study of cytomegalovirus exposure and HLA in healthy donors. Whole-study findings and limits: TCR beta sequences reportedly predicted most subjects' HLA-A and HLA-B alleles accurately. In an earlier analysis, most TCR beta V segments were productive about 87% or about 30% of the time. Cytomegalovirus-associated status was assigned to 150 to 200 TCR beta chains.

PCR employed 60 Vbeta and 13 Jbeta primers. Only in-frame clones appear in the TCRdb table, and some are missing; sequencing was by immunoSEQ multiplex PCR. The table records about 130,000 clones, 65% to 85% of them present only once. Only a few counts were recorded for this clone. Its specificity is not known. The V gene end was trimmed by 2 bases and the J gene end by 4 bases; junction bases not matched to a gene: 1. The CDR3 consists of 12 residues. Germline assignment: CDR1 SQVTM and CDR2 ANQGSEA. This sequence originates from a middle-aged woman in good health and CMV-seronegative. The rearrangement links TRBV29-1 to TRBJ1-2, with TRBD1 identical over 7 bases. Sequenced: PBMCs. The CDR3 loop reads CSVETGVYGYTF. The CDR3 DNA sequence: TGCAGCGTTGAAACAGGGGTCTATGGCTACACCTTC. The full variable domain, in which reference TRBV29-1 and TRBJ1-2 provide the parts outside the CDR3, is SAVISQKPSRDICQRGTSLTIQCQVDSQVTMMFWYRQQPGQSLTLIATANQGSEATYESGFVIDKFPISRPNLTFSTLTVSNMSPEDSSIYLCSVETGVYGYTFGSGTRLTVV.